This T cell receptor beta chain was identified during a study of blood T cell repertoires in COVID-19. About the study: Acute and convalescent COVID-19 samples came from the United States, Italy and Spain. PBMCs, B-cell-depleted T cells, or T cells provided the cDNA or gDNA that made up the material.

Authors' methods: Reference gene primers were amplified, and this amplification served to estimate nucleated cell counts. Libraries were prepared by immunoSEQ multiplex PCR; TCRdb keeps only in-frame clonotypes and omits some of them. That table is the source of V, J and clone size, and D and trimming were worked out from the DNA. The data contain about 200,000 clones, 70% to 90% of them singletons. The CDR3 runs to 18 residues. V dropped 6 bases and J dropped 3; count of bases not matched to a gene: 11. CDR1 and CDR2 from the germline V gene are KGHSH and LQKENI. This chain links TRBV18 with TRBJ2-7; the match to TRBD2 covers 16 bases. The source is a woman aged 70-85 years with acute or convalescent COVID-19. The specimen was peripheral blood. The CDR3 here is CASSLGLAGGTAFYEQYF. The CDR3 DNA reads as TGTGCCAGCTCGCTGGGACTAGCGGGAGGGACCGCTTTCTACGAGCAGTACTTC.